This T cell receptor (beta chain) was identified during a study of blood T cell repertoires in COVID-19. About the study: Sites in the United States, Italy and Spain provided acute and convalescent COVID-19 samples.

Sequencing used immunoSEQ multiplex PCR; TCRdb keeps in-frame clones, though not all of them. The table lists about 220,000 clones, 80% to 90% of them singletons. CDR1 and CDR2 from the germline V gene are SGHRS and YFSETQ. V lost 6 bases and J lost 0, with 10 bases in between. This CDR3 has 14 amino acids. Across roughly 25 US areas, participants ranged in age from 18 to 89 years. Which cohort a participant joined came from the clinical history participants gave. The sequence came from a woman in her late teens or twenties in a cohort exposed to, infected with or recovered from COVID-19 (not recorded which). Material: PBMCs or T cells enriched from blood (not recorded which). The chain couples TRBV5-1 to TRBJ1-3; D is perhaps TRBD1 (6 bases). CDR3 bases: TGCGCCAGCACCGACAGGACCTCTGGAAACACCATATATTTT. The encoded protein is CASTDRTSGNTIYF.